The T cell receptor (beta chain) under discussion was sequenced for a study of memory CD8 T cells in hepatitis C reinfection. Looking at the study overall: Samples late or after reinfection came 12 to 24 weeks post-detection.

This clone has a single count. This sample's time point: late/post reinfection, 12 to 24 weeks after detection. No in vitro expansion preceded TCR sequencing of the sorted cells. Assay: immunoSEQ multiplex PCR; the TCRdb copy retains only in-frame clones and omits some. The table has about 46,000 clones, roughly nine tenths seen once. Sequenced sample: naive CD8+ T cells sorted from blood. The sequence came from a young man with hepatitis C virus infection.

CDR3 region: CASSPRGGDTDTQYF. In DNA, the CDR3 is TGTGCCAGCAGCCCCCGAGGGGGCGACACAGATACGCAGTATTTT. The chain recombines TRBV9 with TRBJ2-3; 7 bases match TRBD1. J lost 2 bases, V lost 4 bases, and 7 bases had no gene match. Germline V lookup: CDR1 SGDLS, CDR2 YYNGEE. The CDR3 sequence is 15 residues long. Supplemented by reference TRBV9 and TRBJ2-3, the full variable domain reads DSGVTQTPKHLITATGQRVTLRCSPRSGDLSVYWYQQSLDQGLQFLIQYYNGEERAKGNILERFSAQQFPDLHSELNLSSLELGDSALYFCASSPRGGDTDTQYFGPGTRLTVL.